This is a list of T cell receptor beta chains from one sample in a study of Graves' ophthalmopathy and Graves' hyperthyroidism. Each CDR3 protein is one row after TCRdb ran MiXCR on the multiplex PCR reads. Of some 350,000 distinct CDR3 sequences listed, about 18% are singletons. Material: peripheral blood. Receptor source: an adult woman with stable Graves' hyperthyroidism. The CDR3 runs from the conserved cysteine through the conserved F or W. A D gene is named only where the DNA matches it firmly. Clone size is stated in some rows and not others, as once, few, many or a class when expanded.

d_gene: -
j_gene: TRBJ1-1
abundance: many
v_gene: TRBV9
CDR3aa: CASSVDVRVNTEAFF
CDR3nt: TGTGCCAGCAGCGTAGACGTCAGGGTGAACACTGAAGCTTTCTTT

d_gene: TRBD2
j_gene: TRBJ2-7
abundance: few
v_gene: TRBV4-1
CDR3aa: CASSQGASGNYEQYF
CDR3nt: TGCGCCAGCAGCCAAGGTGCTAGCGGAAACTACGAGCAGTACTTC

d_gene: -
j_gene: TRBJ2-7
abundance: many
v_gene: TRBV20-1
CDR3aa: CSARRQAAYEQYF
CDR3nt: TGCAGTGCTAGACGTCAGGCGGCCTACGAGCAGTACTTC

d_gene: -
j_gene: TRBJ2-2
abundance: many
v_gene: TRBV20-1
CDR3aa: CSVGLGALSGELFF
CDR3nt: TGCAGTGTCGGCTTGGGGGCTCTTTCTGGGGAGCTGTTTTTT

d_gene: -
j_gene: TRBJ2-5
abundance: few
v_gene: TRBV3-1
CDR3aa: CASKPTPARQYQETQYF
CDR3nt: TGTGCCAGCAAGCCCACCCCGGCTCGTCAGTACCAAGAGACCCAGTACTTC

d_gene: TRBD1
j_gene: TRBJ1-5
abundance: many
v_gene: TRBV6-6
CDR3aa: CASGTDRVRSNQPQHF
CDR3nt: TGTGCCAGCGGCACCGACAGGGTTCGGAGCAATCAGCCCCAGCATTTT

d_gene: -
j_gene: TRBJ2-7
abundance: many
v_gene: TRBV11-2
CDR3aa: CASSLSATWYEQYF
CDR3nt: TGTGCCAGCAGCTTATCTGCTACCTGGTACGAGCAGTACTTC

d_gene: TRBD1
j_gene: TRBJ2-7
abundance: many
v_gene: TRBV29-1
CDR3aa: CSVRQGHEQYF
CDR3nt: TGCAGCGTTAGACAGGGCCACGAGCAGTACTTC

d_gene: TRBD2
j_gene: TRBJ2-5
abundance: many
v_gene: TRBV27
CDR3aa: CASSPLAGIQETQYF
CDR3nt: TGTGCCAGCAGTCCCCTAGCGGGCATACAAGAGACCCAGTACTTC

d_gene: -
j_gene: TRBJ1-1
abundance: few
v_gene: TRBV30
CDR3aa: CAWKIAIRLGTQQDTEAFF
CDR3nt: TGTGCCTGGAAAATTGCCATTCGACTTGGGACCCAACAGGACACTGAAGCTTTCTTT

d_gene: -
j_gene: TRBJ2-7
abundance: -
v_gene: TRBV19
CDR3aa: CASSTSGTSHPYEQYF
CDR3nt: TGTGCCAGTAGTACTAGTGGGACATCGCATCCGTACGAGCAGTACTTC

d_gene: -
j_gene: TRBJ2-2
abundance: many
v_gene: TRBV11-2
CDR3aa: CASWGRGTVTGELFF
CDR3nt: TGTGCCAGCTGGGGGAGAGGAACGGTCACCGGGGAGCTGTTTTTT

d_gene: -
j_gene: TRBJ2-7
abundance: few
v_gene: TRBV5-1
CDR3aa: CASSSGTLGEQYF
CDR3nt: TGCGCCAGCAGCTCCGGGACCCTCGGCGAGCAGTACTTC

d_gene: -
j_gene: TRBJ2-3
abundance: many
v_gene: TRBV20-1
CDR3aa: CSASFGDTQYF
CDR3nt: TGCAGTGCTAGTTTCGGGGATACGCAGTATTTT

d_gene: -
j_gene: TRBJ1-2
abundance: few
v_gene: TRBV9
CDR3aa: CASSVGQTPFVDYGYTF
CDR3nt: TGTGCCAGCAGCGTAGGTCAGACCCCGTTTGTGGACTATGGCTACACCTTC

d_gene: -
j_gene: TRBJ1-1
abundance: many
v_gene: TRBV7-9
CDR3aa: CASSRAGAIEAFF
CDR3nt: TGTGCCAGCAGCCGAGCGGGGGCCATTGAAGCTTTCTTT